This T cell receptor (beta chain) originates from a study of blood T cells in healthy people across ages. Then a second PCR, running roughly 7 to 11 cycles, was carried out with a sample-barcoded 5' primer and a J-beta primer mix. MiXCR, applied by TCRdb to the 5' RACE reads, yields one record per CDR3 protein. The top ten hold under 15% of the sample, which has about 1.1 million distinct CDR3 sequences, about two fifths seen once. The V end lost 5 bases, the J end lost 0 bases, and 12 bases lay between the germline ends. CDR1 and CDR2 (germline): DFQATT, SNEGSKA (reference sequence). This CDR3 has 14 amino acids. This clonotype was recorded a few times.

The TCR originated in a man between 18 and 35 years old in good health. The sequenced material came from blood. The V gene is TRBV20-1, the J gene TRBJ2-3, with D maybe TRBD2 (6 bases). In DNA, the CDR3 is TGCAGTGCTCCCGTCGGGACTAGCACAGATACGCAGTATTTT. This gives the protein CSAPVGTSTDTQYF.